The TCR beta chain under discussion was sequenced for a study of blood T cell repertoires in COVID-19. Turning to the study itself: Samples of COVID-19 (acute and convalescent) were obtained from the United States, Italy and Spain.

Adults between about 18 and 95 years of age took part from 20 to 25 US areas. The V end lost 3 bases, the J end lost 1 base, and 7 bases lay between the germline ends. The CDR3 is made up of 13 amino acids. Under the authors' procedure: Reference gene primer amplification yielded estimated nucleated cell counts. The protocol was immunoSEQ multiplex PCR, while the TCRdb copy is restricted to in-frame clones and leaves out a portion. The V and J calls and clone size are taken from that table; D and trimming were inferred from the DNA. The sample has 250,000 to 300,000 clones, approximately 84% seen once.

This clonotype was obtained from a man aged 18-30 years who had recovered from COVID-19. This chain joins TRBV12-3 or TRBV12-4 and TRBJ2-7; unclear D gene. Sample: PBMCs or T cells enriched from blood (not recorded which). CDR3 protein: CASSFINSYEQYF. The CDR3 coding sequence is TGTGCCAGCAGTTTCATCAATTCCTACGAGCAGTACTTC.